This is a list of T cell receptor beta chains from one sample in a study of identical twins. One entry per CDR3 protein, called by TCRdb with MiXCR from the 5' RACE reads. The sample yields roughly 480,000 distinct CDR3 sequences, roughly 26% seen once. The data also belong to a second study, concerning T cells expressing NK-cell markers.

Material for sequencing was CD4+ T cells sorted from blood. The receptors stem from a woman under 30 in good health. CDR3s include the opening cysteine and the closing phenylalanine or tryptophan. Fields, in order: CDR3 protein, CDR3 DNA, J gene, V gene, clone size, D gene. The D gene is left open where the match is weak. A clone size is listed for some rows: how often the clone was seen (once, few, many), or a class if it is expanded.

CASNLSPGEGARGGYTF	TGTGCCAGTAATCTATCCCCTGGTGAAGGAGCGAGGGGCGGCTACACCTTC	TRBJ1-2	TRBV19	few	NA
CASNRRDRFNNEQFF	TGTGCCAGCAATAGGCGGGACAGATTTAACAATGAGCAGTTCTTC	TRBJ2-1	TRBV6-2/TRBV6-3	NA	NA
CASTFQGSGNTEAFF	TGCGCCAGCACGTTTCAGGGTAGTGGGAACACTGAAGCTTTCTTT	TRBJ1-1	TRBV5-1	NA	NA
CASIANYGYTF	TGTGCCAGCATCGCTAACTATGGCTACACCTTC	TRBJ1-2	TRBV12-3/TRBV12-4	NA	NA
CSARASLAGHTDTQYF	TGCAGTGCTAGAGCCTCACTAGCGGGGCACACAGATACGCAGTATTTT	TRBJ2-3	TRBV20-1	NA	TRBD2
CASMRAYQETQYF	TGTGCCAGCATGAGGGCGTACCAAGAGACCCAGTACTTC	TRBJ2-5	TRBV27	NA	NA
CATSRTDTYEQYF	TGTGCCACCTCGAGGACTGACACCTACGAGCAGTACTTC	TRBJ2-7	TRBV7-9	NA	NA
CASRPLAKNIQYF	TGTGCCAGCAGGCCACTAGCCAAAAACATTCAGTACTTC	TRBJ2-4	TRBV28	NA	NA
CASSLGPGQGYHEQYF	TGTGCCAGCAGCTTAGGACCGGGACAGGGTTACCACGAGCAGTACTTC	TRBJ2-7	TRBV11-2	NA	TRBD1
CASSYSPGDSPRVTQYF	TGTGCCAGCAGCTACTCCCCGGGGGACAGCCCAAGGGTGACCCAGTACTTC	TRBJ2-5	TRBV5-6	few	NA
CASKDWVENQPQHF	TGTGCCAGCAAGGATTGGGTAGAGAATCAGCCCCAGCATTTT	TRBJ1-5	TRBV6-2/TRBV6-3	few	NA
CASSLSGGGYEQYF	TGCGCCAGCAGCTTGTCCGGCGGCGGCTACGAGCAGTACTTC	TRBJ2-7	TRBV5-1	NA	NA
CASSPYYSNQPQHF	TGTGCCAGCAGTCCCTACTATAGCAATCAGCCCCAGCATTTT	TRBJ1-5	TRBV6-1	NA	NA
CASSVGTGPDTQYF	TGTGCCAGCAGCGTAGGGACAGGTCCAGATACGCAGTATTTT	TRBJ2-3	TRBV9	few	TRBD1
CASSYLTVNDGGYTF	TGCGCCAGCAGCTACCTGACGGTCAACGATGGAGGCTACACCTTC	TRBJ1-2	TRBV5-1	few	NA
CASSLAQSYGYTF	TGCGCCAGCAGCTTGGCACAGTCCTATGGCTACACCTTC	TRBJ1-2	TRBV5-1	NA	NA
CASSYGYPDTQYF	TGTGCCAGCAGTTACGGGTACCCAGATACGCAGTATTTT	TRBJ2-3	TRBV6-6	NA	NA
CSAFYPSKNIQYF	TGCAGTGCTTTTTATCCGTCCAAAAACATTCAGTACTTC	TRBJ2-4	TRBV20-1	NA	NA
CASGPTGGAGIQYF	TGTGCCAGCGGACCCACCGGGGGGGCCGGCATTCAGTACTTC	TRBJ2-4	TRBV6-1	NA	TRBD2
CASSVDGHQETQYF	TGTGCCAGCAGCGTGGACGGTCACCAAGAGACCCAGTACTTC	TRBJ2-5	TRBV9	few	NA
CASSDSNWLTDTQYF	TGTGCCAGCAGTGACTCGAACTGGCTCACAGATACGCAGTATTTT	TRBJ2-3	TRBV6-4	NA	NA
CASSYSFLPGVSNEQYF	TGTGCCAGCAGTTACTCGTTTTTGCCGGGAGTCTCCAACGAGCAGTACTTC	TRBJ2-7	TRBV6-2/TRBV6-3	few	NA